This note documents a single T cell receptor (beta chain) sequence. What this receptor recognizes is not known. No much larger clonotype is one base removed from it; base qualities were not supplied. TCRbeta CDR3 regions were amplified from genomic DNA using the immunoSEQ Assay, a bias-controlled multiplex PCR. In the authors' own workflow: The number of nucleated cells in each sample was estimated by amplification of reference gene primers within the assay. To quantify the absolute abundance of each unique TCRbeta CDR3 rearrangement, sequence reads were collapsed and filtered. For each sample, productive Simpson clonality was calculated as the square root of Simpson's diversity index over productive rearrangements. In TCRdb, the immuneACCESS table is reduced to in-frame sequences with V and J assigned. These tables do not hold every clone; where another copy was compared, an unresolved V gene accounts for under half, and the others remain unexplained. V, J and clone size were drawn from that table, and D and trimming were deduced from the DNA. In all, the sample holds about 97,000 clones, and about 88% of those were seen once. Of the sample, less than 3.5% falls within the top ten clones.

CDR1 LNHDA and CDR2 SQIVND are derived from the germline V gene (reference sequence). From the cysteine up to the phenylalanine, the CDR3 has a length of 15 residues. The entry retains the CDR3 DNA only, 45 bases that are in frame from base 1. V is reduced by 7 bases and J by 0 bases, leaving a spacing of 13 bases between them. Collaborating institutions collected whole blood in K2EDTA tubes following their own protocols. For TCRbeta analysis, collaborator samples were shipped as frozen whole blood, as isolated PBMCs, or as DNA extracted from either sample type. The sample originates from a study of blood T cell repertoires in COVID-19 (TCRdb year 2020). Regarding the research as a whole: Samples covering the acute and convalescent phases of COVID-19 were provided by collaborators in the United States, Italy and Spain. The material from the prospective study consisted of cDNA or gDNA derived from T cells, B-cell-depleted T cells, or PBMCs. The dataset comprised deeply sampled blood TCRbeta repertoires from subjects exposed to, actively infected with, or recovered from COVID-19. The repertoires were made available in a free public database intended to serve as a resource for research on the immune response to SARS-CoV-2. Samples came from the ongoing ImmuneRACE study (first 160 participants) plus 1,254 subjects from 6 global collaborators. A de-identified subject ID, COVID-19 status, age in years and sex were almost always included in the sample metadata. Where available, HLA class I and class II types were taken from metadata supplied by the sample provider and were not determined by assay-based typing.

The study at large found these results: The amount of clinical and demographic metadata varied by source and participant and was provided uncurated.

The rearrangement joined TRBV19 to TRBJ1-3, and the D gene may be TRBD1, 5 bases matching. Sequenced input: peripheral blood. This clonotype originated in a man aged 50 to 60 with active or convalescent COVID-19. The CDR3 here reads CASTDSGLSGNTIYF. The DNA is TGTGCCAGTACAGACAGCGGGCTCTCTGGAAACACCATATATTTT. Full variable domain (CDR3 extended with the reference TRBV19 and TRBJ1-3 proteins): DGGITQSPKYLFRKEGQNVTLSCEQNLNHDAMYWYRQDPGQGLRLIYYSQIVNDFQKGDIAEGYSVSREKKESFPLTVTSAQKNPTAFYLCASTDSGLSGNTIYFGEGSWLTVV.